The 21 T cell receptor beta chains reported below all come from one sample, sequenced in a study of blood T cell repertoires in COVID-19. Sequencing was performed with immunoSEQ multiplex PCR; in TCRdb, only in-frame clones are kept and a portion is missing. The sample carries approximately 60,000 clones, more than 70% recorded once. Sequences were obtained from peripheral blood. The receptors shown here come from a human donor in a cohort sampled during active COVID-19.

The CDR3 is CASSETYRGGYTF. The CDR3 DNA reads as TGTGCCAGCAGTGAAACCTACAGGGGTGGCTACACCTTC. The gene calls are TRBV6-1 and TRBJ1-2, with 7 bases lining up with TRBD1. The germline CDR1 and CDR2 sequences are MNHNS and SASEGT. The V and J ends lost 2 bases and 7 bases, in that order; junction bases with no gene match: 4. The CDR3 is made up of 13 amino acids.

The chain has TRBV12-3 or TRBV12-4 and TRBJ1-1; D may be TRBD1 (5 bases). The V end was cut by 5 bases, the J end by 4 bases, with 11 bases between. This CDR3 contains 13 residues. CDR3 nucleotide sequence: TGTGCCAGCAGTATCCGGGGGAGCACTGAAGCTTTCTTT. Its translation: CASSIRGSTEAFF.

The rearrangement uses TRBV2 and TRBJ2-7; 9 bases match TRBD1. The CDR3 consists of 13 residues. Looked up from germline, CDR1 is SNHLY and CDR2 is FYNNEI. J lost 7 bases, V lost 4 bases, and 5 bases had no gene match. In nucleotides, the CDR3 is TGTGCCAGCAGTGTACAGGGGGCAGGGGAGCAGTACTTC. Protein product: CASSVQGAGEQYF.

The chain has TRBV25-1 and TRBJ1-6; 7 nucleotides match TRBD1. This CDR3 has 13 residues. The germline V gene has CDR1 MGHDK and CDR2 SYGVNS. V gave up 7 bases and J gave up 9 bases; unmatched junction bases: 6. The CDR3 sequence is CASTRGVTSPLHF. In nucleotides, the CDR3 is TGTGCCAGCACCAGGGGGGTTACTTCACCCCTCCACTTT.

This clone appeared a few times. CDR3 in amino acids: CASSISPGQGAVYGYTF. In DNA, the CDR3 is TGTGCCAGTAGTATTTCCCCGGGACAGGGGGCGGTCTATGGCTACACCTTC. The chain joins TRBV19 to TRBJ1-2; 12 bases are shared with TRBD1. This CDR3 region has 17 residues. From germline, CDR1 is LNHDA and CDR2 SQIVND (reference sequence). The V segment lost 3 bases and the J segment 4 bases; nucleotides outside the gene matches: 9. The full variable domain, with the rest looked up from reference TRBV19 and TRBJ1-2, is DGGITQSPKYLFRKEGQNVTLSCEQNLNHDAMYWYRQDPGQGLRLIYYSQIVNDFQKGDIAEGYSVSREKKESFPLTVTSAQKNPTAFYLCASSISPGQGAVYGYTFGSGTRLTVV.

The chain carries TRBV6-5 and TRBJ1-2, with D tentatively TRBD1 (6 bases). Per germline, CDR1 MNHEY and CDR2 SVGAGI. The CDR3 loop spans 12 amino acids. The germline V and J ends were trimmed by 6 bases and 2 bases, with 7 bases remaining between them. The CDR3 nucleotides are TGTGCCAGCAGCCAGGGGAACTATGGCTACACCTTC. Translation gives CASSQGNYGYTF.

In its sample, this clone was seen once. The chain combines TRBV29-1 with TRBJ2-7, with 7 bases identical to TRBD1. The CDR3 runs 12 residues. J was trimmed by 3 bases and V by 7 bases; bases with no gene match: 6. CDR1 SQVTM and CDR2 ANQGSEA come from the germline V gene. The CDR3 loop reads CSAGQSIYEQYF. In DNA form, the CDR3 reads TGCAGCGCGGGACAGTCAATCTACGAGCAGTACTTC.

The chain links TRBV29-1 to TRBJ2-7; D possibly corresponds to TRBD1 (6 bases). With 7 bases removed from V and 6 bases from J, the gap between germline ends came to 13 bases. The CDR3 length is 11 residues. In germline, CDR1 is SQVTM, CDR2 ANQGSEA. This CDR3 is CSAGTSGEQYF. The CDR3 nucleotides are TGCAGCGCCGGGACATCGGGCGAGCAGTACTTC.

The CDR3 loop reads CASSNLGGPLCRGPLFYEQYF. The CDR3, as DNA: TGTGCCAGCAGCAATTTGGGTGGGCCTCTATGTAGGGGGCCCCTTTTTTACGAGCAGTACTTC. The chain has TRBV21-1 and TRBJ2-7; the table's D call, TRBD1, was not checked against the DNA. TRBV21-1 is an annotated pseudogene. This CDR3 has 21 amino acids.

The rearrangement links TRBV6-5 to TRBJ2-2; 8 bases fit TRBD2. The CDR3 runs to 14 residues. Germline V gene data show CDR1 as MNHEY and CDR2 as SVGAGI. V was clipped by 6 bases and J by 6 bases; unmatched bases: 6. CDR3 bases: TGTGCCAGCAGGGATTTTAGCGGGGCCGGGGAGCTGTTTTTT. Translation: CASRDFSGAGELFF.

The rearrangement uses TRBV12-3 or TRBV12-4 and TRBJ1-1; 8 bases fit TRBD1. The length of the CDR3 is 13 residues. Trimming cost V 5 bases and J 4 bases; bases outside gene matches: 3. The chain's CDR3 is CASSLQGVTEAFF. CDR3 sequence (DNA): TGTGCCAGCAGTCTACAGGGGGTCACTGAAGCTTTCTTT.

The CDR3 here is CASSNGLSGWRTGVPDTQYF. In DNA, the CDR3 is TGTGCCAGCAGCAATGGTCTTTCAGGGTGGAGGACAGGGGTACCAGATACGCAGTATTTT. The chain is built from TRBV21-1 and TRBJ2-3; TRBD1, the D gene given by the table, was not confirmed from the DNA. TRBV21-1 is recorded as a pseudogene. This CDR3 contains 20 residues.

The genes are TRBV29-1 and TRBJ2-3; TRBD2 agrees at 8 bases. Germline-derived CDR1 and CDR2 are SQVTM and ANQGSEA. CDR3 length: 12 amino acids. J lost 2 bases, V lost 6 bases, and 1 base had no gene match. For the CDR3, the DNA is TGCAGCGTGACTAGCGCCACAGATACGCAGTATTTT. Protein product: CSVTSATDTQYF.

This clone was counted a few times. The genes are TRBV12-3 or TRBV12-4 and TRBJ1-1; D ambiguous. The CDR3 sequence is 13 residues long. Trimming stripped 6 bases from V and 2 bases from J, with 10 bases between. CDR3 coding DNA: TGTGCCAGCAGCCTTACCAGAAACACTGAAGCTTTCTTT. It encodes CASSLTRNTEAFF.

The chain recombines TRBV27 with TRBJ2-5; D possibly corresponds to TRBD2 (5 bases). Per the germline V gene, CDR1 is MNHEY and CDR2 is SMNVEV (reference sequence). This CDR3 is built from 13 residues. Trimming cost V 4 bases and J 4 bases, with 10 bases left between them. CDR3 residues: CASSSRRGETQYF. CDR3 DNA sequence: TGTGCCAGCAGTTCCAGACGGGGAGAGACCCAGTACTTC.

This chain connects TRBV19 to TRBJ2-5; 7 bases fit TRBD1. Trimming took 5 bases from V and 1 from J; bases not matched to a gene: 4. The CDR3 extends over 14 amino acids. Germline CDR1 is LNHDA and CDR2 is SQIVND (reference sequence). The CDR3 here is CASSSWDSQETQYF. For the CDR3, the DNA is TGTGCCAGTAGTTCTTGGGACAGCCAAGAGACCCAGTACTTC.

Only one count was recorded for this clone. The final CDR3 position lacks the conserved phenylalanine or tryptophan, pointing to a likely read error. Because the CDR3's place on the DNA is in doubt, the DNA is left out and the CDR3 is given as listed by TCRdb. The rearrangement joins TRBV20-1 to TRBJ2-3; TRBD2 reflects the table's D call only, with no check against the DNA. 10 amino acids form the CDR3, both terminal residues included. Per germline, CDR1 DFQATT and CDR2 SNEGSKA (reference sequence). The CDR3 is CSAREIPVVD.

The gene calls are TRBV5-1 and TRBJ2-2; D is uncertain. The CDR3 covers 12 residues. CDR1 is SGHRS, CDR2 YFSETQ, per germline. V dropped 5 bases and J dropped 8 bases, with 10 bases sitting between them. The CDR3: CASSFVEGELFF. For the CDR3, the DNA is TGCGCCAGCAGTTTCGTAGAGGGGGAGCTGTTTTTT.

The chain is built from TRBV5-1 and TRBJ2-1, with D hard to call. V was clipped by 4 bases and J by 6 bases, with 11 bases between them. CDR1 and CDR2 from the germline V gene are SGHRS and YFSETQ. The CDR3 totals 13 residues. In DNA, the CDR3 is TGCGCCAGCAGCCCCGGATCAGGCAATGAGCAGTTCTTC. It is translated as CASSPGSGNEQFF.

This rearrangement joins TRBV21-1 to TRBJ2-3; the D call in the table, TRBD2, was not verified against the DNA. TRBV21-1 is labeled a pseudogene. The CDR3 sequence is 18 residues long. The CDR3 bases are TGTGCCAGCAGCAAAGTAGCTCGGCGGGGGGCGGGGGGAGATACGCAGTATTTT. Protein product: CASSKVARRGAGGDTQYF.

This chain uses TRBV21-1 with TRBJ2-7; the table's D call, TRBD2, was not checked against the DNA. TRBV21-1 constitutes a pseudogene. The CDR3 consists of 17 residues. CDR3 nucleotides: TGTGCCAGCAGCATTCGGACTAGCGGGAGTATACCCTACGAGCAGTACTTC. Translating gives CASSIRTSGSIPYEQYF.